Reported below is one T cell receptor beta chain. What it binds is not known. The junction departs from the called germline gene at one end, perhaps through a read error. The data derive from a study of blood T cells in healthy people across ages. Study observations and caveats: Roughly linearly, TCR beta diversity per million T cells fell as age increased.

Primers used in a second PCR of roughly 6 to 11 cycles were a sample-barcoded 5' primer and a J-beta primer mix. Sequencing recovered at least 2.5 million CDR3-containing paired-end reads from each sample. TCRdb reprocessed the 5' RACE reads via MiXCR and lists one record per CDR3 protein. In the table there are fewer than 600,000 distinct CDR3 sequences, roughly a quarter of which are singletons. CDR1 is SGHRS, CDR2 YFSETQ, per germline. The CDR3 runs 13 residues. In addition, the sample was reused for a study of T cells of mothers and their children. As that study records: Each child gave 2.9 million or so TCR beta CDR3 reads (each mother, over 9 million). There were no persistent microchimeric T cell clones detected.

The sequencing sample was made of blood. The V and J genes are TRBV5-1 and TRBJ2-3; D is unresolved. The source of this sequence is a boy aged 2-9 years in good health. The CDR3 region is CANSLERADTQYF. For the CDR3, the DNA is TGCGCCAACAGCTTGGAACGGGCTGATACGCAGTATTTT.